This passage covers 7 T cell receptor beta chains from one sample sequenced in a study of cytotoxic CD8 clonotypes in ibrutinib-treated CLL. TCRdb keeps only in-frame clones here, not all; method: immunoSEQ multiplex PCR. The sample shows around 24,000 clones, approximately 72% of them seen only once. Material: PBMCs, obtained before ibrutinib treatment. These TCRs come from a human donor with chronic lymphocytic leukemia.

This chain connects TRBV28 to TRBJ1-3; no reliable D call. The CDR3 is 17 amino acids. Germline V gene lookup returns CDR1 MDHEN and CDR2 SYDVKM. Trimming took 5 bases from V and 0 from J, leaving 17 bases between them. CDR3 sequence: CASSRAGSRISGNTIYF. CDR3 in DNA: TGTGCCAGCAGTCGCGCAGGTTCACGAATCTCTGGAAACACCATATATTTT.

The V and J genes are TRBV5-1 and TRBJ2-1; D is perhaps TRBD2 (5 bases). Germline V gene data show CDR1 as SGHRS and CDR2 as YFSETQ. The V gene lost 7 bases and the J gene lost 0 bases, with 5 bases spanning the gap. The CDR3 covers 12 residues. The CDR3 nucleotides read TGCGCCAGCGGGAGCTCCTACAATGAGCAGTTCTTC. It yields the protein CASGSSYNEQFF. The full variable domain, with the rest looked up from reference TRBV5-1 and TRBJ2-1, is KAGVTQTPRYLIKTRGQQVTLSCSPISGHRSVSWYQQTPGQGLQFLFEYFSETQRNKGNFPGRFSGRQFSNSRSEMNVSTLELGDSALYLCASGSSYNEQFFGPGTRLTVL.

V is TRBV30 and J is TRBJ1-3, with 7 bases identical to TRBD1. The V gene end was trimmed by 2 bases and the J gene end by 4 bases; junction bases not matched to a gene: 8. This CDR3 comprises 15 residues. Per germline, CDR1 GTSNPN and CDR2 SVGIG (reference sequence). CDR3 protein: CAWSRDSGSGNTIYF. CDR3 nucleotides: TGTGCCTGGAGTAGGGACAGCGGCTCCGGAAACACCATATATTTT.

This clone has a handful of counts. J is TRBJ2-1 and V is TRBV12-2; the table's TRBD2 call for D was not verified on the DNA. TRBV12-2 is deemed a pseudogene. The CDR3 totals 17 residues. The DNA of the CDR3 is TGTGCAAGTCGCTTAGCGGGCAAGCGGGAGAATGGCGATGAGCAGTTCTTC. Translated: CASRLAGKRENGDEQFF.

The CDR3 region has the DNA TGTGCCAGTAGTATAAGCGGCGTGGACAATGAGCAGTTCTTC. Encoded protein: CASSISGVDNEQFF. The chain recombines TRBV19 with TRBJ2-1, with TRBD2 as a possible D gene (5 bases). The CDR3 length is 14 residues. V gave up 2 bases and J gave up 5 bases, with 10 bases separating them. Germline V lookup: CDR1 LNHDA, CDR2 SQIVND (reference sequence).

DNA for the CDR3: TGTGCCAGCAACGAGGGGACTAGCTATCGGAATGAGCAGTTCTTC. Translated: CASNEGTSYRNEQFF. This rearrangement joins TRBV28 to TRBJ2-1, with TRBD2 matching over 9 bases. Looked up from germline, CDR1 is MDHEN and CDR2 is SYDVKM. Trimming cost V 7 bases and J 7 bases; bases outside gene matches: 11. This CDR3 comprises 15 residues.

The chain has TRBV7-2 and TRBJ2-3; 11 bases map to TRBD1. J was trimmed by 4 bases and V by 5 bases; bases with no gene match: 5. CDR3 length equals 15 residues. In germline, CDR1 is SGHTA, CDR2 FQGNSA. The CDR3 loop reads CASSIRDRGADTQYF. The CDR3 nucleotides are TGTGCCAGCAGCATCCGGGACAGGGGGGCAGATACGCAGTATTTT.